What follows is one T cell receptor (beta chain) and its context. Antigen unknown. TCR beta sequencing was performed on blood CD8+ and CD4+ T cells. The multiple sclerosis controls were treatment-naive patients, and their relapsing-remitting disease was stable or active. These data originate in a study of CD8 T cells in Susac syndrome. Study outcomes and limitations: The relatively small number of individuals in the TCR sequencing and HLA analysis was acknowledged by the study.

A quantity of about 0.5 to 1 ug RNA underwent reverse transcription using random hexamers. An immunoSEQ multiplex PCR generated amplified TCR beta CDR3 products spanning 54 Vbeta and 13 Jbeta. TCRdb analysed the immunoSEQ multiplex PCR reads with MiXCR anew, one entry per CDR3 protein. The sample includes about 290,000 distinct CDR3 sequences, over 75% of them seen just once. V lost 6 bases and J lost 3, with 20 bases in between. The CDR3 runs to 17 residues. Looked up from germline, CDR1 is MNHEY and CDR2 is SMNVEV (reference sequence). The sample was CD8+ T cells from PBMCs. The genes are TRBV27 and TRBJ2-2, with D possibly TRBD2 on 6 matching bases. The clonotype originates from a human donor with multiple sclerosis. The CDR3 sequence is CASSLDGSISYTGELFF. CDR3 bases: TGTGCCAGCAGCCTAGACGGGAGTATTTCGTACACCGGGGAGCTGTTTTTT.